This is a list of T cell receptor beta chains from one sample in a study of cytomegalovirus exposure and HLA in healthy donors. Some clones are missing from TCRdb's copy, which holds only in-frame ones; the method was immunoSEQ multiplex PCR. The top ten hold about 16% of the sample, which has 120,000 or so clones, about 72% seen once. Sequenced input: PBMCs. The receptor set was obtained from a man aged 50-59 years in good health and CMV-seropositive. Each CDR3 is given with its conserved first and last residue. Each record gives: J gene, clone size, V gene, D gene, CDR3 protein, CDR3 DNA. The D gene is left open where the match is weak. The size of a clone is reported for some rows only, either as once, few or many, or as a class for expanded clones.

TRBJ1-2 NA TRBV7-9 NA CASSPERYGYTF TGTGCCAGCAGCCCGGAGCGCTATGGCTACACCTTC
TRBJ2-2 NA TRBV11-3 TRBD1 CASSPSGTGKTGELFF TGTGCCAGCAGCCCTTCCGGGACAGGGAAAACCGGGGAGCTGTTTTTT
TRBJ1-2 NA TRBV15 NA CATSRDEAYGYTF TGTGCCACCAGCAGAGATGAGGCGTATGGCTACACCTTC
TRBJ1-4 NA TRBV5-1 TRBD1 CASSRTGDVEKLFF TGCGCCAGCAGCAGGACAGGGGACGTGGAAAAACTGTTTTTT
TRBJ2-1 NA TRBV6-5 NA CASSYYGNEQFF TGTGCCAGCAGTTATTACGGGAATGAGCAGTTCTTC
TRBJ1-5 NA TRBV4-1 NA CASSQDSFSNQPQHF TGCGCCAGCAGCCAGGACAGTTTTAGCAATCAGCCCCAGCATTTT
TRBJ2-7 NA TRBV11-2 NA CASSLARSSGYEQYF TGTGCCAGCAGCTTAGCGCGCTCCTCGGGGTACGAGCAGTACTTC
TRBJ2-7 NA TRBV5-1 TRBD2 CASSYGTSGGSSSYEQYF TGCGCCAGCAGCTACGGGACTAGCGGGGGGTCGAGCTCCTACGAGCAGTACTTC
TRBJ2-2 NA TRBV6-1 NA CASSEGWRVGELFF TGTGCCAGCAGTGAAGGGTGGAGGGTCGGGGAGCTGTTTTTT
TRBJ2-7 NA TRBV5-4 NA CASSLPSETYEQYF TGTGCCAGCAGCTTGCCTAGCGAGACCTACGAGCAGTACTTC
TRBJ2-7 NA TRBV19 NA CASSIGRGHEQYF TGTGCCAGTAGTATCGGCAGGGGCCACGAGCAGTACTTC
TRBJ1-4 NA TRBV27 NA CASSAGVGTNEKLFF TGTGCCAGCAGTGCGGGTGTGGGAACTAATGAAAAACTGTTTTTT
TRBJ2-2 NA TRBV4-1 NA CASSQAGKARASNTGELFF TGCGCCAGCAGCCAAGCCGGGAAAGCGAGAGCCTCGAACACCGGGGAGCTGTTTTTT
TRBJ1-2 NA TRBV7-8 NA CASSPSTGNGGGGYTF TGTGCCAGCAGCCCCTCAACAGGGAACGGCGGCGGGGGCTACACCTTC
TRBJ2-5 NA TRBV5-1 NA CASSLAKETQYF TGCGCCAGCAGCTTGGCCAAAGAGACCCAGTACTTC
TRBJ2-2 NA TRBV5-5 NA CASSRGIGGELFF TGTGCCAGCAGCCGCGGGATTGGCGGGGAGCTGTTTTTT
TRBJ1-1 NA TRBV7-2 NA CASSDYTEAFF TGTGCCAGCAGCGACTACACTGAAGCTTTCTTT
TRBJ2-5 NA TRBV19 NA CASSIDFRGLQTQYF TGTGCCAGTAGTATAGATTTCAGGGGTCTTCAGACCCAGTACTTC
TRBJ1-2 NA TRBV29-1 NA CSVENSGVVGYTF TGCAGCGTTGAAAATTCAGGGGTCGTTGGCTACACCTTC
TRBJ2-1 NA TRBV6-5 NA CASSLIGSNNNEQFF TGTGCCAGCAGTCTAATCGGGAGCAATAACAATGAGCAGTTCTTC
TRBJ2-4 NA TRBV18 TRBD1 CASSPLGRGAKNIQYF TGTGCCAGCTCACCACTGGGCAGGGGGGCCAAAAACATTCAGTACTTC
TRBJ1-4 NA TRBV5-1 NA CASQWGGGEKLFF TGCGCCAGCCAGTGGGGGGGTGGTGAAAAACTGTTTTTT
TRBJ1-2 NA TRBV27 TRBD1 CASSLRGGINGYTF TGTGCCAGCAGTTTACGAGGGGGCATCAATGGCTACACCTTC
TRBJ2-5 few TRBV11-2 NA CASSLLQETQYF TGTGCCAGCAGCTTACTCCAAGAGACCCAGTACTTC
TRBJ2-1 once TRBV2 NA CASSDPGTPNNEQFF TGTGCCAGCAGCGACCCCGGGACACCAAACAATGAGCAGTTCTTC
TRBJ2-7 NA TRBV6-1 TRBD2 CASSEWTSGSIGEQYF TGTGCCAGCAGTGAATGGACTAGCGGGAGTATCGGCGAGCAGTACTTC
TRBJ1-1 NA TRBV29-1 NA CTLREANTEAFF TGCACCCTCCGGGAGGCGAACACTGAAGCTTTCTTT
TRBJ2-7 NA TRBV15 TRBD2 CATSRSSGEVQYF TGTGCCACCAGCAGATCTAGCGGGGAGGTGCAGTACTTC
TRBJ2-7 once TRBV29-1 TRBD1 CSTKTPGQPFDEQYF TGCAGCACGAAGACCCCGGGACAGCCTTTTGACGAGCAGTACTTC
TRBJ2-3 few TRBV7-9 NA CASSLGWGEGDKDTQYF TGTGCCAGCAGCTTAGGGTGGGGGGAAGGTGATAAGGATACGCAGTATTTT
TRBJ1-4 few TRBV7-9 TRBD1 CASSPGQGAIGNEKLFF TGTGCCAGCAGCCCCGGACAGGGGGCCATTGGTAATGAAAAACTGTTTTTT
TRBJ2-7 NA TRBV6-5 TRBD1 CASRPTGTYYEQYF TGTGCCAGCAGACCGACAGGGACCTACTACGAGCAGTACTTC